This entry lists 9 T cell receptor beta chains sequenced from one sample in a study of T cell responses to AZD1222 COVID-19 vaccine. Produced via immunoSEQ multiplex PCR; TCRdb's table is partial and in-frame only. The sample includes 90,000 to 150,000 clones, roughly nine tenths of them seen just once. The source material was peripheral blood, sampled on day 0 of AZD1222 vaccination. These receptors were collected from an adult in good health.

In its sample, this clone was seen once. The rearrangement links TRBV5-1 to TRBJ2-1, with D possibly TRBD1 on 6 matching bases. Germline CDR1 SGHRS, CDR2 YFSETQ. With 4 bases removed from V and 1 base from J, the gap between germline ends came to 12 bases. This CDR3 region has 15 residues. CDR3: CASSRSGESYNEQFF. CDR3 coding DNA: TGCGCCAGCAGCAGGTCAGGGGAATCCTACAATGAGCAGTTCTTC.

This chain uses TRBV7-6 with TRBJ2-5, with D possibly matching TRBD2 (6 bases). Trimming took off 3 bases at V and 1 base at J, with 9 bases between the two ends. There are 14 residues in the CDR3. CDR1 and CDR2 (germline): SGHVS, FNYEAQ. CDR3: CASSFSGVQETQYF. The DNA for the CDR3 is TGTGCCAGCAGCTTTAGCGGAGTCCAAGAGACCCAGTACTTC.

This clone turned up a few times. The chain recombines TRBV6-6 with TRBJ2-1, with unresolved D. Between the trimmed V and J ends, which lost 6 bases and 9 bases, there was a span of 15 bases. Germline V gene data show CDR1 as MNHNY and CDR2 as SVGAGI (reference sequence). This CDR3 is built from 13 residues. The DNA for the CDR3 is TGTGCCAGCAGCGAGACAAATTGGGGTGAGCAGTTCTTC. Encoded protein: CASSETNWGEQFF.

This clone has just one count. This chain links TRBV21-1 with TRBJ1-1; the DNA was not used to check the table's D call, TRBD1. TRBV21-1 is a listed pseudogene. The CDR3 is 14 amino acids. CDR3 nucleotide sequence: TGTGCCAGCAGCACCCCCCAGGGGCGTACTGAAGCTTTCTTT. Protein sequence: CASSTPQGRTEAFF.

V usage is TRBV6-4 and J usage is TRBJ1-1; weak D call: TRBD1 (6 bases). CDR1 is MRHNA and CDR2 is SNTAGT in the germline V gene. Trimming pared 6 bases from V and 4 bases from J, leaving 15 bases between. CDR3 length: 14 residues. The CDR3 region has the DNA TGTGCCAGCAGGGCCTCGGGGGCTGGCACTGAAGCTTTCTTT. This translates into CASRASGAGTEAFF.

The chain links TRBV5-1 to TRBJ2-3; 7 positions agree with TRBD1. The V gene end was trimmed by 4 bases and the J gene end by 3 bases; junction bases not matched to a gene: 8. The germline V gene has CDR1 SGHRS and CDR2 YFSETQ. The CDR3 is made up of 15 amino acids. DNA for the CDR3: TGCGCCAGCAGCCAGGGACAGTGGGGAACAGATACGCAGTATTTT. It specifies CASSQGQWGTDTQYF.

The genes are TRBV28 and TRBJ1-3; perhaps TRBD1 as D (6 bases). Germline-derived CDR1 and CDR2 are MDHEN and SYDVKM. The CDR3 consists of 18 residues. V gave up 4 bases and J gave up 0 bases, with 19 bases separating them. The CDR3 DNA is TGTGCCAGCAGTTCCCCCCTCCAGACAGGCCACTCTGGAAACACCATATATTTT. Translated, it gives CASSSPLQTGHSGNTIYF. Looking up the rest from reference TRBV28 and TRBJ1-3 gives the full variable domain: DVKVTQSSRYLVKRTGEKVFLECVQDMDHENMFWYRQDPGLGLRLIYFSYDVKMKEKGDIPEGYSVSREKKERFSLILESASTNQTSMYLCASSSPLQTGHSGNTIYFGEGSWLTVV.

The chain links TRBV7-9 to TRBJ1-2; the match to TRBD1 covers 7 bases. The trim removed 2 bases at V and 3 bases at J, leaving 9 bases unmatched. CDR3 size: 16 residues. Germline CDR1 reads SEHNR; CDR2 reads FQNEAQ (reference sequence). The CDR3 region has the DNA TGTGCCAGCAGCTTAACTCAGGGGGAGTTCGACTATGGCTACACCTTC. Its translation: CASSLTQGEFDYGYTF.

The sample holds a few counts of this clone. This sequence joins TRBV9 and TRBJ2-3; D is tentatively TRBD1 or TRBD2 (7 bases each). Germline V gene sequence: CDR1 SGDLS, CDR2 YYNGEE. The length of the CDR3 is 18 residues. Trimming pared 0 bases from V and 0 bases from J, leaving 17 bases between. This chain's CDR3 is CASSVAGGLAASTDTQYF. In DNA, the CDR3 is TGTGCCAGCAGCGTAGCAGGGGGGCTAGCGGCTAGCACAGATACGCAGTATTTT.